These 2 T cell receptor beta chains were all obtained from the same sample, sequenced in a study of cytomegalovirus exposure and HLA in healthy donors listed by TCRdb under 2017. Libraries came from the immunoSEQ multiplex PCR assay. A mixture of 60 forward primers for TCR Vbeta segments and 13 reverse primers for TCR Jbeta segments was used in the multiplex PCR. Drawn from immuneACCESS, this table holds only the in-frame rearrangements with V and J called that TCRdb kept. Clones are partly lost; checked studies trace under half to an unresolved V gene and leave the rest unexplained. Across this sample there are approximately 130,000 clones, with about 78% seen only once. 4.2% of the sample lies in the top ten. Material for sequencing was PBMCs. Every receptor here comes from a man aged 45-60 years in good health and CMV-seropositive.

The chain links TRBV6-6 to TRBJ1-5; 10 bases fit TRBD1. Germline V gives CDR1 MNHNY, CDR2 SVGAGI (reference sequence). The CDR3 sequence is 14 residues long. V lost 6 bases, J lost 2 bases, and 1 base stayed unmatched. CDR3 protein: CASSGTGGNQPQHF. The DNA of the CDR3 is TGTGCCAGCAGCGGGACAGGGGGCAATCAGCCCCAGCATTTT.

This clone has a single count. The chain employs TRBV7-9 and TRBJ2-1; 9 nucleotides agree with TRBD2. Germline-derived CDR1 and CDR2 are SEHNR and FQNEAQ (reference sequence). V gave up 0 bases and J gave up 5 bases; unmatched junction bases: 8. The length of the CDR3 is 17 residues. CDR3 nucleotide sequence: TGTGCCAGCAGCTTAGCGCGGGGGGCGGGAGGGAACAATGAGCAGTTCTTC. Protein sequence: CASSLARGAGGNNEQFF.